This note documents a single T cell receptor (beta chain) sequence. The table lists this clonotype with many counts. The antigen this receptor binds is unknown. The record has no base qualities; no much larger clone is one base away. Sequencing used an Illumina NovaSeq 6000. TCRalpha and TCRbeta cDNA libraries were built by 5'RACE with constant-segment primers, adding sample barcodes and unique molecular identifiers. RNA was extracted from every sample with Trizol reagent. The libraries were amplified in two PCR steps, and the second step added a second sample barcode and Illumina TruSeq adapters. Sequencing of libraries was performed on an Illumina NovaSeq with 2 x 150 bp paired-end reads. The authors' pipeline ran thus. Reads were demultiplexed and collapsed into UMI-guided consensus sequences with migec v1.2.7. Using mixcr v2.1.11, the UMI consensuses were aligned to TRA and TRB V and J templates and assembled into clonotypes. A clonotype was counted as expanded or contracted only when both edgeR and NoisET called the clonotype significant, with the noise models trained on biological replicates. For edgeR calls, the cutoffs were a false discovery rate-adjusted p below 0.01 and a log2 fold-change threshold of 1. As an exploratory analysis of dynamics, PCA with hierarchical clustering was applied to max-normalized trajectories of the 1000 most abundant clonotypes. Each responding clone was given a CD4 or CD8 phenotype based on the CD4+ and CD8+ repertoires, which had been sequenced separately. The public reads were run again by TCRdb, first through fastp at Q25 and then through MiXCR, and only productive beta chains were kept. Records with the same CDR3 protein are collapsed into one entry carrying the most frequent genes and DNA. These V and J calls are TCRdb output, not the study's own analysis. The sample contains approximately 240,000 distinct CDR3 sequences, around 15% of them found a single time. The ten largest clonotypes hold approximately 3.5% of the sample.

Ficoll-Paque density gradient centrifugation was the method used to isolate PBMCs. Including cysteine and phenylalanine, the CDR3 has 15 amino acids. Only the CDR3 part of the read is kept: 45 bases, read in frame from the first base. Reading the germline V gene gives CDR1 SGHTA and CDR2 FQGNSA. V and J are trimmed by 5 bases and 8 bases, and the gene matches miss 5 bases of the junction. The data are from a study of T-cell memory formation after mild COVID-19 (dated by TCRdb to the early 2020s). With regard to the full study: Most TCR sequence clusters were specific to one of the two donors. T-cell clones expanding and contracting after mild COVID-19 in two donors were tracked by longitudinal TCRalpha and TCRbeta repertoire sequencing. Two young, previously healthy adult volunteers made up the cohort, one male and one female. General findings and caveats noted by the study authors: Some responding clones were detected in pre-infection memory, suggesting pre-existing cross-reactive memory T cells joined the SARS-CoV-2 response. The second-wave clones that peaked on day 37 were not confirmed to be SARS-CoV-2 specific. Only a couple of mild cases were covered by the study, and larger cohorts that include severe cases with pre-infection samples were considered necessary. Clones contracting from day 15 to 85 had balanced CD4/CD8 phenotypes, while a second wave expanding from day 15 to 37 was biased towards CD4+. Contracting CD4+ clones were found mainly in CM and EM memory subsets, while CD8+ clones were enriched in EMRA.

The chain is encoded by TRBV7-2 joined to TRBJ2-1, with 14 middle bases fitting TRBD2. Sequenced: PBMCs or a T cell subset sorted from them (not recorded which). This TCR came from a young man who had mild COVID-19 (a few samples of this study predate the infection). The sample titles of this study are shuffled in the database, so cell type and time point are left out; the donor was told from shared clones. The nucleotides are TGTGCCAGCAGCCCAGGACTAGCGGGGGGAGATGAGCAGTTCTTC. Its protein is CASSPGLAGGDEQFF. With the rest looked up from the reference TRBV7-2 and TRBJ2-1 genes rather than sequenced, the full variable domain is GAGVSQSPSNKVTEKGKDVELRCDPISGHTALYWYRQSLGQGLEFLIYFQGNSAPDKSGLPSDRFSAERTGGSVSTLTIQRTQQEDSAVYLCASSPGLAGGDEQFFGPGTRLTVL.